These 6 T cell receptor beta chains were sequenced from one sample in a study of shared clonotypes between healthy human individuals. Sequenced by immunoSEQ multiplex PCR; TCRdb stores in-frame clones only, minus some. Of about 800,000 clones in the sample, 96% were seen once. CD45RO negativity and positive selection for CCR7 defined naive CD8 cells, a population that excluded terminally differentiated effector memory CD45RA+ cells. Sequenced input: naive CD8+ T cells sorted from blood. The receptors stem from a man younger than 40 in good health.

The rearrangement joins TRBV18 to TRBJ2-6, with 10 bases lining up with TRBD1. The CDR3 loop spans 18 amino acids. The trim removed 6 bases at V and 3 bases at J, leaving 11 bases unmatched. Germline-derived CDR1 and CDR2 are KGHSH and LQKENI. The CDR3 reads CASSPWGQGRIGANVLTF. CDR3 coding DNA: TGTGCCAGCTCCCCATGGGGACAGGGGAGAATTGGGGCCAACGTCCTGACTTTC.

The chain combines TRBV27 with TRBJ2-7; TRBD2 is a possible D gene (7 bases). The germline V gene has CDR1 MNHEY and CDR2 SMNVEV (reference sequence). V was clipped by 0 bases and J by 3 bases, with 21 bases between them. The CDR3 contains 18 residues. This CDR3 is CASSLSPWGRDTYYEQYF. The CDR3 DNA reads TGTGCCAGCAGTTTATCTCCGTGGGGGAGGGACACCTACTACGAGCAGTACTTC.

V is TRBV7-9 and J is TRBJ2-2, with a tentative D call TRBD1 (7 bases). The CDR3 runs 15 residues. In germline, CDR1 is SEHNR, CDR2 FQNEAQ (reference sequence). The V end was cut by 5 bases, the J end by 2 bases, with 12 bases between. The CDR3 sequence: CASSEGAGNTGELFF. The CDR3 region has the DNA TGTGCCAGCAGCGAGGGGGCGGGAAACACCGGGGAGCTGTTTTTT.

This sequence joins TRBV7-9 and TRBJ2-7; D gene uncertain. This CDR3 contains 14 residues. The V and J ends lost 3 bases and 0 bases respectively, with 9 bases between them. Per germline, CDR1 SEHNR and CDR2 FQNEAQ (reference sequence). The CDR3 spells CASSFDGSSYEQYF. The CDR3 region has the DNA TGTGCCAGCAGCTTCGACGGTAGCTCCTACGAGCAGTACTTC.

CDR3 in amino acids: CASSQGGVAYEQYF. DNA for the CDR3: TGCGCCAGCAGCCAAGGCGGGGTGGCTTACGAGCAGTACTTC. This chain uses TRBV4-1 with TRBJ2-7; D perhaps matches TRBD2 (6 bases). The CDR3 sequence is 14 residues long. The germline V and J ends were trimmed by 1 base and 4 bases, with 11 bases remaining between them. Germline V lookup: CDR1 MGHRA, CDR2 YSYEKL.

This rearrangement joins TRBV30 to TRBJ2-7; TRBD1 matches at 8 bases. Germline V gene lookup returns CDR1 GTSNPN and CDR2 SVGIG (reference sequence). V shed 0 bases, J shed 4 bases, and the junction held 2 bases outside the gene matches. The CDR3 contains 13 residues. In DNA, the CDR3 is TGTGCCTGGAGTGTGGGACAGGCGTACGAGCAGTACTTC. Its translation is CAWSVGQAYEQYF.